A single sample gave rise to the 24 T cell receptor beta chains below, sequenced in a study of blood T cell repertoires in COVID-19. TCRdb's table, derived via immunoSEQ multiplex PCR, lists solely in-frame clones and lacks some. The sample contains approximately 190,000 clones, around nine tenths of which appear only once. Sample: peripheral blood. Receptors originate from a man aged 60-69 years with active or convalescent COVID-19.

This clone was seen repeatedly, ten times or more. The genes are TRBV5-1 and TRBJ2-7; 11 nucleotides agree with TRBD1. There are 15 residues in the CDR3. Per germline, CDR1 SGHRS and CDR2 YFSETQ. The junction had 8 bases not matched to a gene; V was cut back by 4 bases and J by 5 bases. The CDR3 nucleotides read TGCGCCAGCAGCGGGATAGGGACAGGGGGGAACGAGCAGTACTTC. It encodes CASSGIGTGGNEQYF.

The chain's CDR3 is CASSLGASNTEAFF. CDR3 sequence (DNA): TGCGCCAGCAGCTTGGGGGCCTCGAACACTGAAGCTTTCTTT. The chain joins TRBV5-1 to TRBJ1-1; D uncertain. The CDR3 is 14 residues long. In germline, CDR1 is SGHRS, CDR2 YFSETQ. V was clipped by 0 bases and J by 1 base, with 7 bases between them.

J is TRBJ1-5 and V is TRBV2; D remains unclear. Between the trimmed V and J ends, which lost 6 bases and 0 bases, there was a span of 9 bases. CDR1 is SNHLY and CDR2 is FYNNEI in the germline V gene. The CDR3 sequence is 14 residues long. The DNA for the CDR3 is TGTGCCAGCAGGGGAGATTATAGCAATCAGCCCCAGCATTTT. Its protein product is CASRGDYSNQPQHF.

This CDR3 reads CASSPVDREGTEAFF. The CDR3 nucleotides read TGCGCCAGCAGCCCCGTGGACAGGGAGGGGACTGAAGCTTTCTTT. The rearrangement joins TRBV4-1 to TRBJ1-1; 8 bases are a match to TRBD1. J lost 5 bases, V lost 4 bases, and 9 bases had no gene match. The germline V gene has CDR1 MGHRA and CDR2 YSYEKL. This CDR3 is 15 amino acids long.

V usage is TRBV11-2 and J usage is TRBJ2-3; 12 positions match TRBD2. CDR1 SGHAT and CDR2 FQNNGV come from the germline V gene. V gave up 2 bases and J gave up 9 bases; unmatched junction bases: 9. This CDR3 has 16 residues. The CDR3 DNA sequence: TGTGCCAGCAGCTTAAGGCTAGCGGGGGGGCCCGGAACGCAGTATTTT. Translating it yields CASSLRLAGGPGTQYF.

The chain carries TRBV6-1 and TRBJ1-1; D unclear. This CDR3 has 15 amino acids. V lost 1 base and J 1 base, leaving 10 bases between the germline ends. Germline CDR1 reads MNHNS; CDR2 reads SASEGT. The CDR3 region has the DNA TGTGCCAGCAGTGAAGTGAAGGCAGGGAACACTGAAGCTTTCTTT. It codes for CASSEVKAGNTEAFF.

The V gene is TRBV7-8, the J gene TRBJ1-4, with TRBD1 matching 11 bases. This CDR3 spans 14 amino acids. Germline V gives CDR1 SGHVS, CDR2 FQNEAQ. With V trimmed by 3 bases and J by 8 bases, 2 bases remained unmatched. In nucleotides, the CDR3 is TGTGCCAGCAGCTTCCGGGACAGGGGGGAAAAACTGTTTTTT. Amino acid sequence: CASSFRDRGEKLFF.

V gene TRBV5-4 combines with J gene TRBJ1-2; the D gene is possibly TRBD1 (5 bases). Between the trimmed V and J ends, which lost 2 bases and 5 bases, there was a span of 19 bases. Germline CDR1 and CDR2: SGHNT and YYREEE (reference sequence). CDR3 size: 16 residues. In DNA, the CDR3 is TGTGCCAGCAGCTTAAACCGGGGGAGTGAAGGGTATGGCTACACCTTC. This gives the protein CASSLNRGSEGYGYTF.

The V gene is TRBV25-1, the J gene TRBJ1-1; D uncertain. Trimming removed 1 base at V and 4 bases at J, with 16 bases between. The germline CDR1 and CDR2 sequences are MGHDK and SYGVNS. The CDR3 is 16 residues long. The CDR3 DNA follows: TGTGCCAGCAGTGAATCGGAGGTGGGAGGTTCCACTGAAGCTTTCTTT. This translates into CASSESEVGGSTEAFF.

The CDR3 sequence is CASSRTGELFF. The CDR3 DNA is TGTGCCAGCAGTCGGACCGGGGAGCTGTTTTTT. This chain uses TRBV6-5 with TRBJ2-2, with D unresolved. The V gene's germline CDR1 is MNHEY and CDR2 SVGAGI. V lost 5 bases and J 5 bases, leaving 3 bases between the germline ends. The CDR3 is made up of 11 amino acids.

J is TRBJ2-4 and V is TRBV5-1; D ambiguous. Trimming pared 0 bases from V and 1 base from J, leaving 5 bases between. The CDR3 runs to 14 residues. The germline gives CDR1 SGHRS, CDR2 YFSETQ. The CDR3 region is CASSLEAAKNIQYF. CDR3 nucleotide sequence: TGCGCCAGCAGCTTGGAAGCCGCCAAAAACATTCAGTACTTC.

This clone has just one count. This sequence joins TRBV7-2 and TRBJ2-1; D gene uncertain. V was cut by 6 bases and J by 5 bases, with 11 bases left in between. There are 13 residues in the CDR3. CDR1 is SGHTA, CDR2 FQGNSA, per germline. The CDR3 sequence: CASSYVRDNEQFF. In DNA, the CDR3 is TGTGCCAGCAGTTACGTTCGGGACAATGAGCAGTTCTTC.

Here the CDR3 reads CASSSHREESYTF. Written as DNA, the CDR3 is TGTGCCAGCAGTAGTCACAGGGAAGAGAGCTACACCTTC. The chain links TRBV6-6 to TRBJ1-2; D may be TRBD1 (6 bases). Germline CDR1 is MNHNY and CDR2 is SVGAGI (reference sequence). CDR3 length equals 13 residues. The V end was cut by 5 bases, the J end by 9 bases, with 16 bases between.

V usage is TRBV6-5 and J usage is TRBJ1-4; 8 bases are shared with TRBD1. V shed 6 bases and J 8 bases; nucleotides not matched to a gene: 5. CDR1 MNHEY and CDR2 SVGAGI come from the germline V gene. The CDR3 spans 13 residues. CDR3 region: CASRTGGNEKLFF. CDR3 nucleotides: TGTGCCAGCAGAACAGGGGGGAACGAAAAACTGTTTTTT.

The rearrangement uses TRBV19 and TRBJ2-2; 8 bases match TRBD2. The ends lost 1 base at V and 6 bases at J; junction bases unmatched: 1. The CDR3 consists of 14 residues. Germline V gene lookup returns CDR1 LNHDA and CDR2 SQIVND (reference sequence). The CDR3 DNA reads as TGTGCCAGTAGTATAGGGGGACTAGCCGGGGAGCTGTTTTTT. It is translated as CASSIGGLAGELFF.

The CDR3 is CASTKGNNRASNTEAFF. The CDR3 DNA reads TGTGCCAGCACAAAGGGGAACAACAGGGCTTCGAACACTGAAGCTTTCTTT. V gene TRBV5-4 combines with J gene TRBJ1-1; possible D gene TRBD1, 6 bases. CDR3 length: 17 amino acids. Trimming took off 6 bases at V and 1 base at J, with 22 bases between the two ends. The germline gives CDR1 SGHNT, CDR2 YYREEE (reference sequence).

V usage is TRBV12-3 or TRBV12-4 and J usage is TRBJ1-1, with D uncertain. The CDR3 has 13 residues. V lost 3 bases and J 4 bases, leaving 9 bases between the germline ends. The CDR3 DNA reads as TGTGCCAGCAGTTTGAGGCGAGGCACTGAAGCTTTCTTT. This gives the protein CASSLRRGTEAFF.

Only one count was recorded for this clone. The V call is TRBV1, the J call TRBJ1-1; the tabulated D call, TRBD1, remains unverified against the DNA. TRBV1 is a pseudogene. There are 20 residues in the CDR3. The DNA for the CDR3 is TGCACCAGCAGCCAAGATCCCCCACAGGGGTGGGGGTTTATGAACACTGAAGCTTTCTTT. It encodes CTSSQDPPQGWGFMNTEAFF.

The chain uses TRBV6-1 and TRBJ2-1, with D perhaps matching TRBD2 (6 bases). The CDR3 contains 17 residues. The germline V and J ends were trimmed by 4 bases and 5 bases, with 21 bases remaining between them. CDR1 is MNHNS and CDR2 is SASEGT in the germline V gene. The DNA for the CDR3 is TGTGCCAGCAGTGCTTTGGGGAGACTAGTTTCGAACAATGAGCAGTTCTTC. Encoded protein: CASSALGRLVSNNEQFF.

The chain is built from TRBV5-1 and TRBJ2-5; 8 bases match TRBD2. The CDR3 is made up of 15 amino acids. Per the germline V gene, CDR1 is SGHRS and CDR2 is YFSETQ. The trim removed 4 bases at V and 2 bases at J, leaving 7 bases unmatched. CDR3 amino acids: CASSTQRGPQETQYF. Written as DNA, the CDR3 is TGCGCCAGCAGCACCCAGCGGGGGCCGCAAGAGACCCAGTACTTC.

The chain recombines TRBV10-1 with TRBJ2-5, with a possible D match to TRBD2 (6 bases). This CDR3 spans 16 amino acids. V was cut by 5 bases and J by 9 bases, with 25 bases left in between. Germline CDR1 WNHNN, CDR2 SYGVQD (reference sequence). CDR3 residues: CASSTEWDSAATAQYF. The CDR3 bases are TGCGCCAGCAGTACCGAGTGGGACTCCGCCGCCACGGCCCAGTACTTC.

J is TRBJ2-5 and V is TRBV2; D perhaps matches TRBD1 (6 bases). The CDR3 spans 14 residues. The V and J ends lost 1 base and 13 bases respectively, with 19 bases between them. Germline CDR1 is SNHLY and CDR2 is FYNNEI. The CDR3 sequence is CASSEGTVVQVGYF. The CDR3 DNA sequence: TGTGCCAGCAGTGAAGGGACAGTTGTCCAAGTTGGGTACTTC.

This chain joins TRBV2 and TRBJ1-6; 7 bases fit TRBD1. V dropped 5 bases and J dropped 10; count of bases not matched to a gene: 8. The CDR3 is 14 residues long. The germline CDR1 and CDR2 sequences are SNHLY and FYNNEI. The CDR3 coding sequence is TGTGCCAGCAGTACGACAGGGTGGAAGTCACCCCTCCACTTT. It codes for CASSTTGWKSPLHF.

This chain joins TRBV5-3 and TRBJ2-5, with 7 bases lining up with TRBD1. TRBV5-3 belongs to the ORF category, with a function that is uncertain. The CDR3 extends over 17 amino acids. V was clipped by 0 bases and J by 1 base; unmatched bases: 9. The CDR3 nucleotides read TGTGCCAGAAGCTTGGGGGGATTGAGGGACAGCCAAGAGACCCAGTACTTC. Translated: CARSLGGLRDSQETQYF.